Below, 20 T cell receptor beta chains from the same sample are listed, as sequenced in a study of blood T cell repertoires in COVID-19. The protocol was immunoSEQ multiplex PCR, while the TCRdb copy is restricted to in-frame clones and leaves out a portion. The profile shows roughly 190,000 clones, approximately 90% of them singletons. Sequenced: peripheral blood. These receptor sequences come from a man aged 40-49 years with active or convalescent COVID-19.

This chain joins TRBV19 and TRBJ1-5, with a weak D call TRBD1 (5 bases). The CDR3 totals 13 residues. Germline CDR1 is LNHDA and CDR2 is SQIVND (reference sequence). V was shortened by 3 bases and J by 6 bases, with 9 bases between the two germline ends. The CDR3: CASSIQGSQPQHF. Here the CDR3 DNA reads TGTGCCAGTAGTATTCAGGGTAGTCAGCCCCAGCATTTT.

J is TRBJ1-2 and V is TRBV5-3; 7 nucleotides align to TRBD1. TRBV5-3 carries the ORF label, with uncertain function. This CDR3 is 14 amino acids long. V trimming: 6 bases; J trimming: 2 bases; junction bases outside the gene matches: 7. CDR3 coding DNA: TGTGCCAGAATATGGGACAGAATGAACTATGGCTACACCTTC. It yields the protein CARIWDRMNYGYTF.

As DNA, the CDR3 is TGTGCCAGCAGTCCTAGCAGGCCCTACGAGCAGTACTTC. Its protein product is CASSPSRPYEQYF. The V gene is TRBV12-3 or TRBV12-4, the J gene TRBJ2-7, with D possibly TRBD2 on 5 matching bases. Trimming pared 5 bases from V and 2 bases from J, leaving 10 bases between. The CDR3 has 13 residues.

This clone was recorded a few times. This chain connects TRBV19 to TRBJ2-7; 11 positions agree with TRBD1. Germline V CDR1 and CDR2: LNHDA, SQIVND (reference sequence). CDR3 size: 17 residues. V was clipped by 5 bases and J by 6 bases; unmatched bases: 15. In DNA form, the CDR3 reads TGTGCCAGTAGTTCGGGGACAGGGGGTTTCGATCGGGGCGAGCAGTACTTC. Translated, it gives CASSSGTGGFDRGEQYF.

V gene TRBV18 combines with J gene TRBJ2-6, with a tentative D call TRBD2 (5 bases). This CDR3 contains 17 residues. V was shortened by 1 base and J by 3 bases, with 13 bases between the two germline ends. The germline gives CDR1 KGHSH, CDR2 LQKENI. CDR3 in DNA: TGTGCCAGCTCACCACTTCTCCCCGGGAATGGGGCCAACGTCCTGACTTTC. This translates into CASSPLLPGNGANVLTF.

This CDR3 reads CASSVATSGGQETQYF. The CDR3 coding sequence is TGTGCCAGCAGCGTAGCGACTAGCGGGGGCCAAGAGACCCAGTACTTC. This sequence joins TRBV9 and TRBJ2-5, with 12 positions matching TRBD2. CDR1 and CDR2 from the germline V gene are SGDLS and YYNGEE. The CDR3 length is 16 residues. V was clipped by 0 bases and J by 1 base; unmatched bases: 1. The full variable domain, its missing parts supplied by reference TRBV9 and TRBJ2-5, is DSGVTQTPKHLITATGQRVTLRCSPRSGDLSVYWYQQSLDQGLQFLIQYYNGEERAKGNILERFSAQQFPDLHSELNLSSLELGDSALYFCASSVATSGGQETQYFGPGTRLLVL.

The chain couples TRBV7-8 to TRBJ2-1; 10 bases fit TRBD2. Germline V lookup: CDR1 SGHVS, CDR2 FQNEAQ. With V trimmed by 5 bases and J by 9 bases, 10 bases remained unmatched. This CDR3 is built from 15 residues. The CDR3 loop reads CASSPRAGGHLEQFF. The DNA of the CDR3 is TGTGCCAGCAGCCCCCGAGCGGGGGGGCACCTTGAGCAGTTCTTC.

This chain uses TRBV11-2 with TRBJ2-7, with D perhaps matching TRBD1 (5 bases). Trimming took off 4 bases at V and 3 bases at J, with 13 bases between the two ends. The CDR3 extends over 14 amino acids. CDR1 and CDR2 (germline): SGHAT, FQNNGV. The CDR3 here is CASSYLTENYEQYF. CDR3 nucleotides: TGTGCCAGCAGCTATTTGACAGAAAACTACGAGCAGTACTTC.

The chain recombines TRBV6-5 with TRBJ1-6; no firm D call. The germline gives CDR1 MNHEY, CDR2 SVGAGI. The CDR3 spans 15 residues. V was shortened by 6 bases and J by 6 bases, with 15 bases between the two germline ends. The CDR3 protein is CASRPVNQANSPLHF. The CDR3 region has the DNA TGTGCCAGCAGGCCCGTCAATCAAGCTAATTCACCCCTCCACTTT.

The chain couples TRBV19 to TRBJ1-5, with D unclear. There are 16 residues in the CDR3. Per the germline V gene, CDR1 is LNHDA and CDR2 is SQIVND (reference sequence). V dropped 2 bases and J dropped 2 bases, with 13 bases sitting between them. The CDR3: CASSIRGGWGNQPQHF. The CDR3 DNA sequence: TGTGCCAGTAGTATACGGGGAGGATGGGGCAATCAGCCCCAGCATTTT.

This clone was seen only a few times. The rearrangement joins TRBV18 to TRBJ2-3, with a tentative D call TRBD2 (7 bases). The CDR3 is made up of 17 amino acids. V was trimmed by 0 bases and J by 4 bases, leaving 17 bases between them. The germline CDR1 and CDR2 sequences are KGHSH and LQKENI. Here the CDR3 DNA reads TGTGCCAGCTCACCACCGCGGCGGGGGCAAAGTCCAGATACGCAGTATTTT. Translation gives CASSPPRRGQSPDTQYF.

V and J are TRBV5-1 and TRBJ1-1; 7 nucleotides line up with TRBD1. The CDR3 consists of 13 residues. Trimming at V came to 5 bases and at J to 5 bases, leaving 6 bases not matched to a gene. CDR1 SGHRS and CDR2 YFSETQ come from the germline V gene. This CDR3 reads CASSEQGVTEAFF. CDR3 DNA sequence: TGCGCCAGCAGTGAGCAGGGGGTGACTGAAGCTTTCTTT.

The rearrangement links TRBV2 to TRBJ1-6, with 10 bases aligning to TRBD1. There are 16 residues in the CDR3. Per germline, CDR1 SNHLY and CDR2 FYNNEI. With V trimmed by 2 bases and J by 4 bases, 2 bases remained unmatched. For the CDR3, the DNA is TGTGCCAGCAGTGAACGGACAGGGGGTTATAATTCACCCCTCCACTTT. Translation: CASSERTGGYNSPLHF.

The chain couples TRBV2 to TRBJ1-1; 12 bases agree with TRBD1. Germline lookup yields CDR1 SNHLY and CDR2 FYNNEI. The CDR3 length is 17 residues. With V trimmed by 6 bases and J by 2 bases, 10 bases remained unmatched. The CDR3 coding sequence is TGTGCCAGCAGCCGAGGGACAGGGGGCGCCATCAACACTGAAGCTTTCTTT. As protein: CASSRGTGGAINTEAFF.

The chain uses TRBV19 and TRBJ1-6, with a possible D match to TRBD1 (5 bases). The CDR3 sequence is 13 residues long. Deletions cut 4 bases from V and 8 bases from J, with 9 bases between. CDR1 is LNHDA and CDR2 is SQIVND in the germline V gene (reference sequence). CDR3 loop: CASSRTGDSPLHF. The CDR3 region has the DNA TGTGCCAGTAGTAGAACAGGTGATTCACCCCTCCACTTT.

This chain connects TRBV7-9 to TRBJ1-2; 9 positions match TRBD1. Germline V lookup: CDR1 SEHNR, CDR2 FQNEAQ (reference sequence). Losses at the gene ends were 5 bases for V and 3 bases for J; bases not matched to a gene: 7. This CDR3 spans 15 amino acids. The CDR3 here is CASSLQGAPHYGYTF. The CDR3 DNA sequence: TGTGCCAGCAGCCTACAGGGGGCACCCCACTATGGCTACACCTTC.

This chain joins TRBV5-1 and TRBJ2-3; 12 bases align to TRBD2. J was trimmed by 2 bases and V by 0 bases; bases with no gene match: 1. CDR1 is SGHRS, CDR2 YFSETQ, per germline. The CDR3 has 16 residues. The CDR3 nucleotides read TGCGCCAGCAGCTTGGGGACTAGCGGGACCACAGATACGCAGTATTTT. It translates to CASSLGTSGTTDTQYF.

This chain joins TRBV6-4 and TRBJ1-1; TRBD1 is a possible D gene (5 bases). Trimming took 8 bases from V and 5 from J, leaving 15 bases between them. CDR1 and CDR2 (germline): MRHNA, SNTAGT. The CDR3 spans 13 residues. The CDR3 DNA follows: TGTGCCAGCGTCGGAATCGGGGGGACTGAAGCTTTCTTT. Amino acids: CASVGIGGTEAFF.

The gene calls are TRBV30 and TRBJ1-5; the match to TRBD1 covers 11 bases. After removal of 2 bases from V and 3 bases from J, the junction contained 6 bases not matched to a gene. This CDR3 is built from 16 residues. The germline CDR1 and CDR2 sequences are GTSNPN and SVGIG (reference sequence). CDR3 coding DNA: TGTGCCTGGAGTCCTTGGGACAGGGGGAACAATCAGCCCCAGCATTTT. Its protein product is CAWSPWDRGNNQPQHF.

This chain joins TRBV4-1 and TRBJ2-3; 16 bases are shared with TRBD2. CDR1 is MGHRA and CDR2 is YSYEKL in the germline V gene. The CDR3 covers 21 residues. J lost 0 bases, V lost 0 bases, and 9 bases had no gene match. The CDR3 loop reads CASSQENLGTSGRASTDTQYF. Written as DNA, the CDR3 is TGCGCCAGCAGCCAAGAAAACCTAGGGACTAGCGGGAGGGCCAGCACAGATACGCAGTATTTT.